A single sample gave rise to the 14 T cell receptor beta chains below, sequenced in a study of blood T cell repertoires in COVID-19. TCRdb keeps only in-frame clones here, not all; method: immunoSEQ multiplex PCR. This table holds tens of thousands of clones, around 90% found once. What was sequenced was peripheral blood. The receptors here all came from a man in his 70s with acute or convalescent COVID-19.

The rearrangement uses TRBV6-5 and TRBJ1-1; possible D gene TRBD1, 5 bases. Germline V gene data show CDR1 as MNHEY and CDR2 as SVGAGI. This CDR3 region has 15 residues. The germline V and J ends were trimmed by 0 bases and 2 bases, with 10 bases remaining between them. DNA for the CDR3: TGTGCCAGCAGTTACTCGAACAGGAGAAACACTGAAGCTTTCTTT. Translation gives CASSYSNRRNTEAFF.

The CDR3 spells CATSDTRRGSEAFF. The CDR3 DNA is TGTGCCACCAGTGATACCCGGCGGGGCTCTGAAGCTTTCTTT. V usage is TRBV24-1 and J usage is TRBJ1-1; D may be TRBD1 (5 bases). This CDR3 has 14 amino acids. V dropped 3 bases and J dropped 6 bases, with 13 bases sitting between them. Germline V gene data show CDR1 as KGHDR and CDR2 as SFDVKD.

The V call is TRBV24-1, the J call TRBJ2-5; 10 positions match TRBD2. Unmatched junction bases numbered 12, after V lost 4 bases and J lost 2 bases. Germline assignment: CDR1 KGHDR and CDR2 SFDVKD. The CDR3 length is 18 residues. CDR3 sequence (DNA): TGTGCCACCAGTGACGACTCTTGGGCTAGCGGGGGTCAAGAGACCCAGTACTTC. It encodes CATSDDSWASGGQETQYF.

CDR3 loop: CASSRGQYNEKLFF. The CDR3 DNA sequence: TGTGCCAGCAGCCGGGGACAGTATAATGAAAAACTGTTTTTT. This chain links TRBV5-4 with TRBJ1-4, with TRBD1 matching over 7 bases. The CDR3 is made up of 14 amino acids. Germline V gene sequence: CDR1 SGHNT, CDR2 YYREEE (reference sequence). V trimming: 4 bases; J trimming: 4 bases; junction bases outside the gene matches: 4.

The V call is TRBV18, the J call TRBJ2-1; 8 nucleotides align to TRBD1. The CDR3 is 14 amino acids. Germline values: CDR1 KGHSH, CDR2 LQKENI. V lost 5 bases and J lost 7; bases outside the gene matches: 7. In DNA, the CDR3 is TGTGCCAGCTCATCCTCCAGGGGGCCGAATGAGCAGTTCTTC. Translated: CASSSSRGPNEQFF. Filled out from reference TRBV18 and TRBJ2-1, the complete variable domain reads NAGVMQNPRHLVRRRGQEARLRCSPMKGHSHVYWYRQLPEEGLKFMVYLQKENIIDESGMPKERFSAEFPKEGPSILRIQQVVRGDSAAYFCASSSSRGPNEQFFGPGTRLTVL.

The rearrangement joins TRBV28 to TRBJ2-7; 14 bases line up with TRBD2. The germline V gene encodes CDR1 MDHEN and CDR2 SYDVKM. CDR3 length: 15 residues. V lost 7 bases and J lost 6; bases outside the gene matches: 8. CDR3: CASKGLAGVRGEQYF. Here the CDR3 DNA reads TGTGCCAGCAAGGGACTAGCGGGAGTCCGTGGCGAGCAGTACTTC.

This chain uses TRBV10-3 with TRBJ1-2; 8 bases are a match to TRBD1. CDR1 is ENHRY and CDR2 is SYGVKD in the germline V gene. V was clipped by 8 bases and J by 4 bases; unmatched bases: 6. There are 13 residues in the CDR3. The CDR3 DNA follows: TGTGCCATCGCGCTGGACAGGGCCTATGGCTACACCTTC. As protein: CAIALDRAYGYTF.

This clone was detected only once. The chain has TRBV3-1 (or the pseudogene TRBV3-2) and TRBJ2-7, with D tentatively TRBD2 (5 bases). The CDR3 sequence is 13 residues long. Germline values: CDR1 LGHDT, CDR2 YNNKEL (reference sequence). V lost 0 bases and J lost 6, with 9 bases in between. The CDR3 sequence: CASSQEYRGEQYF. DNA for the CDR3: TGTGCCAGCAGCCAAGAGTACCGGGGCGAGCAGTACTTC.

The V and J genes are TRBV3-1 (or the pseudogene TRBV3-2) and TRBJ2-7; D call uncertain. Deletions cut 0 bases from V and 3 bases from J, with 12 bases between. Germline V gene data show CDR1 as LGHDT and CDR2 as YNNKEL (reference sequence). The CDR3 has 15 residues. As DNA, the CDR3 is TGTGCCAGCAGCCAAGATCGTAGGTCTAGCTACGAGCAGTACTTC. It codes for CASSQDRRSSYEQYF.

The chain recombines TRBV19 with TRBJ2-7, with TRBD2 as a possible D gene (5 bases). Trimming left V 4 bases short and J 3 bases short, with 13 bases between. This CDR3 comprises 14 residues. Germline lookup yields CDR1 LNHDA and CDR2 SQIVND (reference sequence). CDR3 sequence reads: CASSSRGFFYEQYF. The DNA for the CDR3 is TGTGCCAGTAGTAGCCGCGGGTTCTTCTACGAGCAGTACTTC.

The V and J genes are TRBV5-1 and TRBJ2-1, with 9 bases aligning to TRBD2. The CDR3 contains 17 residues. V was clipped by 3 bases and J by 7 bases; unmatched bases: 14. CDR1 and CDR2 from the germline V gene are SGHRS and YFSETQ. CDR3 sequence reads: CASSSQLLAGVSNEQFF. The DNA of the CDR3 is TGCGCCAGCAGCTCCCAACTATTAGCGGGAGTAAGTAATGAGCAGTTCTTC.

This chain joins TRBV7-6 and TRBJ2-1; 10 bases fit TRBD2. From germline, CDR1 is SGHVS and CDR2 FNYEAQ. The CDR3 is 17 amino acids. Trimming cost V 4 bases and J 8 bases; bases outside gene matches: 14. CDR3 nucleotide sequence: TGTGCCAGCAGCTCCGAGCGGGGGGGCCGAGTTGGCCATGAGCAGTTCTTC. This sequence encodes CASSSERGGRVGHEQFF.

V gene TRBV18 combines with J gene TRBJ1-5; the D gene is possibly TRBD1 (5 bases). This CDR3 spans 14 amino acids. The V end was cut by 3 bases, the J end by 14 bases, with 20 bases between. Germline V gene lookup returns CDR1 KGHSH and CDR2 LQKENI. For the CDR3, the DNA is TGTGCCAGCTCACCCGAAGAGACGGCCGGAGGGGAGCATTTT. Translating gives CASSPEETAGGEHF.

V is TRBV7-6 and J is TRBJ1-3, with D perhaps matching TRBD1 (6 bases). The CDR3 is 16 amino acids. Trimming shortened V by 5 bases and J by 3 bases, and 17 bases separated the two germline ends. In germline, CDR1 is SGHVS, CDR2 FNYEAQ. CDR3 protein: CASSKQTGPGGNTIYF. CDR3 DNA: TGTGCCAGCAGCAAACAGACAGGTCCTGGTGGAAACACCATATATTTT.